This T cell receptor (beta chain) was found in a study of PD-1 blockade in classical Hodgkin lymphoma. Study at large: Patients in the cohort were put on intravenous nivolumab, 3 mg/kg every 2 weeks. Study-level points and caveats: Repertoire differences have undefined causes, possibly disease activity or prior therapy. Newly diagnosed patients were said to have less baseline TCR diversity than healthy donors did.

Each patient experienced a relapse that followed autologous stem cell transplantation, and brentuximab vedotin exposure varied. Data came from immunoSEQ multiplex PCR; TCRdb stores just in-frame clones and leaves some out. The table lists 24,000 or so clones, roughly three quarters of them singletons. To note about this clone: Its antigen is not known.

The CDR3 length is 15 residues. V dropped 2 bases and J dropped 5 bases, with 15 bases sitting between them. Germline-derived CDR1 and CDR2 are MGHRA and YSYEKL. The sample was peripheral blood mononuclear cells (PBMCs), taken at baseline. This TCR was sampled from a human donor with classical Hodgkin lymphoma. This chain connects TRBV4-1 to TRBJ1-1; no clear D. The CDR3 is CASSQSWRGRTEAFF. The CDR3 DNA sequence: TGCGCCAGCAGCCAATCCTGGAGAGGACGGACTGAAGCTTTCTTT.